Following are 30 T cell receptor beta chains from one sample sequenced in a study of blood T cell repertoires in COVID-19. The assay was immunoSEQ multiplex PCR, and TCRdb's table has in-frame clones only and misses some. The sample contains 150,000 to 200,000 clones, roughly nine tenths of which appear only once. Specimen: peripheral blood. The receptors come from a man between 18 and 29 years old with acute or convalescent COVID-19.

The V gene is TRBV19, the J gene TRBJ2-1; 9 bases are shared with TRBD1. The CDR3 extends over 15 amino acids. From germline, CDR1 is LNHDA and CDR2 SQIVND (reference sequence). Trimming cost V 3 bases and J 7 bases; bases outside gene matches: 7. The CDR3 reads CASSIWDRVENEQFF. CDR3 nucleotide sequence: TGTGCCAGTAGTATCTGGGACAGGGTTGAGAATGAGCAGTTCTTC.

The chain combines TRBV5-1 with TRBJ2-6, with D unresolved. The CDR3 extends over 15 amino acids. Looked up from germline, CDR1 is SGHRS and CDR2 is YFSETQ. V was cut by 0 bases and J by 1 base, with 5 bases left in between. CDR3 in amino acids: CASSLVNSGANVLTF. Written as DNA, the CDR3 is TGCGCCAGCAGCTTGGTTAATTCTGGGGCCAACGTCCTGACTTTC.

The rearrangement links TRBV5-1 to TRBJ2-2; a weak D match, TRBD1 (5 bases). This CDR3 is built from 15 residues. Germline V gene data show CDR1 as SGHRS and CDR2 as YFSETQ. V was shortened by 2 bases and J by 5 bases, with 13 bases between the two germline ends. The CDR3 loop reads CASSFDQGRTGELFF. CDR3 nucleotides: TGCGCCAGCAGCTTTGACCAGGGTCGTACCGGGGAGCTGTTTTTT.

This clone was observed a few times. V gene TRBV4-1 combines with J gene TRBJ2-3; 10 nucleotides line up with TRBD2. The J segment lost 7 bases and the V segment lost 0 bases, leaving 7 bases of the junction unmatched. Germline V gene lookup returns CDR1 MGHRA and CDR2 YSYEKL. There are 16 residues in the CDR3. CDR3 nucleotides: TGCGCCAGCAGCCAAGATGCGATAGCGGGGGGCTATACGCAGTATTTT. Residues: CASSQDAIAGGYTQYF.

This clone appeared many times. The genes are TRBV6-6 and TRBJ2-5; D gene uncertain. The CDR3 spans 15 residues. Trimming shortened V by 7 bases and J by 2 bases, and 17 bases separated the two germline ends. The V gene's germline CDR1 is MNHNY and CDR2 SVGAGI (reference sequence). The CDR3 protein is CASNTPATTQETQYF. CDR3 DNA sequence: TGTGCCAGCAACACCCCGGCCACTACACAAGAGACCCAGTACTTC.

V gene TRBV4-1 combines with J gene TRBJ1-1; possibly TRBD1 for D (6 bases). This CDR3 has 17 amino acids. V lost 0 bases and J lost 2, with 16 bases in between. Germline V gene data show CDR1 as MGHRA and CDR2 as YSYEKL. The CDR3 loop reads CASSQDGGAGRNTEAFF. The CDR3, as DNA: TGCGCCAGCAGCCAAGATGGGGGCGCAGGGAGAAACACTGAAGCTTTCTTT.

This clone came up a few times. Other DNA sequences in the same sample also yield this CDR3. V and J are TRBV30 and TRBJ1-5; 7 bases line up with TRBD1. The germline V gene encodes CDR1 GTSNPN and CDR2 SVGIG (reference sequence). The CDR3 has 13 amino acids. After removal of 0 bases from V and 4 bases from J, the junction contained 0 bases not matched to a gene. CDR3 nucleotides: TGTGCCTGGAGTGTACAGGGGAATCAGCCCCAGCATTTT. As protein: CAWSVQGNQPQHF.

The chain recombines TRBV3-1 (or the pseudogene TRBV3-2) with TRBJ2-3; D not certain. The V gene's germline CDR1 is LGHDT and CDR2 YNNKEL (reference sequence). This CDR3 comprises 14 residues. Trimming cost V 3 bases and J 11 bases, with 18 bases left between them. The CDR3 DNA sequence: TGTGCCAGCAGCCATCGTAGTAGGTCCCAGCGGCAGTATTTT. Residues: CASSHRSRSQRQYF.

The chain employs TRBV30 and TRBJ1-1, with 8 bases lining up with TRBD1. The V gene end was trimmed by 2 bases and the J gene end by 7 bases; junction bases not matched to a gene: 15. CDR3 length equals 16 residues. Germline V lookup: CDR1 GTSNPN, CDR2 SVGIG (reference sequence). The CDR3 DNA reads as TGTGCCTGGAGTTCCCCGACAGGGGAGAGAGGTGGTGAAGCTTTCTTT. Its protein is CAWSSPTGERGGEAFF.

The rearrangement joins TRBV12-3 or TRBV12-4 to TRBJ1-5; D is unclear. With 4 bases removed from V and 1 base from J, the gap between germline ends came to 5 bases. The CDR3 covers 13 residues. The CDR3 loop is CASSSRSNQPQHF. The CDR3 region has the DNA TGTGCCAGCAGTTCGCGGAGCAATCAGCCCCAGCATTTT.

The chain is built from TRBV9 and TRBJ2-5; tentatively, D is TRBD1 (5 bases). This CDR3 has 16 residues. V lost 3 bases to trimming and J lost 1 base, with 16 bases between them. From germline, CDR1 is SGDLS and CDR2 YYNGEE. The chain's CDR3 is CASSEYSQRGQETQYF. The CDR3 DNA follows: TGTGCCAGCAGCGAATACAGTCAAAGGGGCCAAGAGACCCAGTACTTC.

V usage is TRBV21-1 and J usage is TRBJ2-7; the table gives TRBD1 as D, unverified against the DNA. TRBV21-1 is tagged as a pseudogene. The CDR3 runs to 13 residues. In DNA form, the CDR3 reads TGTGCCAGCAGCAAGGACAGGCAGGGCGAGCAGTACGTC. Translation: CASSKDRQGEQYV.

The CDR3 DNA is TGTGCCAGCAGTGAACCAGGGATGAACACTGAAGCTTTCTTT. It codes for CASSEPGMNTEAFF. V and J are TRBV6-1 and TRBJ1-1, with D possibly TRBD1 on 5 matching bases. The CDR3 is 14 residues long. The germline CDR1 and CDR2 sequences are MNHNS and SASEGT. Trimming removed 2 bases from V and 0 bases from J, with 7 bases in between.

This clone was seen a single time. V and J are TRBV5-1 and TRBJ2-7; a possible D gene is TRBD1 (6 bases). The CDR3 totals 13 residues. Germline V gene sequence: CDR1 SGHRS, CDR2 YFSETQ. Trimming removed 3 bases from V and 7 bases from J, with 14 bases in between. Here the CDR3 DNA reads TGCGCCAGCAGCTCCCGGGACAAAAAAGAGCAGTACGTC. It codes for CASSSRDKKEQYV.

The chain has TRBV14 and TRBJ1-6; 8 bases are shared with TRBD1. CDR3 length equals 16 residues. Germline V gene sequence: CDR1 SGHDN, CDR2 FVKESK. Unmatched junction bases numbered 11, after V lost 3 bases and J lost 10 bases. In DNA, the CDR3 is TGTGCCAGCAGCCATGGGCCGGGCGACAGGGGATCACCCCTCCACTTT. Its translation is CASSHGPGDRGSPLHF.

This clone was detected once. The J gene is TRBJ2-7, the V gene TRBV29-1; 9 bases align to TRBD1. There are 18 residues in the CDR3. The junction had 14 bases not matched to a gene; V was cut back by 1 base and J by 1 base. In germline, CDR1 is SQVTM, CDR2 ANQGSEA. The CDR3 nucleotides read TGCAGCGTTGAAGGCCCTTCCTGGGGGACAGGGTCATCCTACGAGCAGTACTTC. Its protein product is CSVEGPSWGTGSSYEQYF.

For this clone: The conserved phenylalanine or tryptophan is not found at the CDR3 terminus, so this likely reflects a read error. Because the CDR3's place on the DNA is in doubt, the DNA is left out and the CDR3 is given as listed by TCRdb. This chain connects TRBV9 to TRBJ2-3; the table's TRBD2 call for D was not verified on the DNA. Germline V lookup: CDR1 SGDLS, CDR2 YYNGEE. The CDR3 numbers 11 amino acids, ends counted. This chain's CDR3 is CASSVVTWEYV.

The chain links TRBV24-1 to TRBJ2-1, with TRBD2 matching over 7 bases. This CDR3 has 14 residues. The V segment lost 10 bases and the J segment 5 bases; nucleotides outside the gene matches: 10. Germline CDR1 KGHDR, CDR2 SFDVKD. CDR3 nucleotide sequence: TGTGCCACTTCGGACGGACTAGTAAACAATGAGCAGTTCTTC. Amino acids: CATSDGLVNNEQFF.

V is TRBV19 and J is TRBJ2-5, with D possibly TRBD2 on 6 matching bases. Germline V lookup: CDR1 LNHDA, CDR2 SQIVND (reference sequence). This CDR3 has 15 residues. V was pared by 0 bases and J by 7 bases, with 15 bases between. CDR3 region: CASSIDLAIKGTQYF. For the CDR3, the DNA is TGTGCCAGTAGTATAGATCTAGCGATTAAAGGGACCCAGTACTTC.

V is TRBV6-4 and J is TRBJ2-2; TRBD2 matches at 7 bases. Germline values: CDR1 MRHNA, CDR2 SNTAGT. The CDR3 sequence is 14 residues long. V shed 4 bases, J shed 5 bases, and the junction held 4 bases outside the gene matches. In DNA, the CDR3 is TGTGCCAGCAGTGTCGGGACTACAACCGGGGAGCTGTTTTTT. It encodes CASSVGTTTGELFF.

This chain links TRBV10-3 with TRBJ2-2; 10 nucleotides align to TRBD1. Germline V CDR1 and CDR2: ENHRY, SYGVKD. This CDR3 is built from 17 residues. After removal of 5 bases from V and 3 bases from J, the junction contained 9 bases not matched to a gene. The CDR3 nucleotides are TGTGCCATCAGTTTCCCGGGACAGGGGTTGGACACCGGGGAGCTGTTTTTT. Amino acid sequence: CAISFPGQGLDTGELFF.

The gene calls are TRBV18 and TRBJ2-6; D unclear. The CDR3 is made up of 13 amino acids. Germline V gene lookup returns CDR1 KGHSH and CDR2 LQKENI. Trimming stripped 9 bases from V and 0 bases from J, with 6 bases between. The CDR3 sequence is CASIYSGANVLTF. CDR3 DNA: TGTGCCAGTATCTACTCTGGGGCCAACGTCCTGACTTTC.

The chain carries TRBV11-2 and TRBJ1-2; possible D gene TRBD1, 5 bases. Between the trimmed V and J ends, which lost 1 base and 8 bases, there was a span of 17 bases. Germline V gene lookup returns CDR1 SGHAT and CDR2 FQNNGV. This CDR3 is 15 amino acids long. Written as DNA, the CDR3 is TGTGCCAGCAGCTTAGTGCCAGGCTCCGGGGGGGGCTACACCTTC. Translation gives CASSLVPGSGGGYTF. Combining the CDR3 with reference TRBV11-2 and TRBJ1-2 gives the whole variable domain EAGVAQSPRYKIIEKRQSVAFWCNPISGHATLYWYQQILGQGPKLLIQFQNNGVVDDSQLPKDRFSAERLKGVDSTLKIQPAKLEDSAVYLCASSLVPGSGGGYTFGSGTRLTVV.

This clone was seen a single time. V usage is TRBV6-5 and J usage is TRBJ1-1; 7 positions match TRBD1. Trimming took 10 bases from V and 3 from J; bases not matched to a gene: 5. This CDR3 has 12 residues. The germline V gene has CDR1 MNHEY and CDR2 SVGAGI. The CDR3 loop is CATRGGDTEAFF. The CDR3 DNA follows: TGTGCCACCAGGGGGGGTGACACTGAAGCTTTCTTT.

The table lists this clone with a few counts. As DNA, the CDR3 is TGTGCCAGCTCACCACGGGCTGGTACGCGCTCTAATGAAAAACTGTTTTTT. Translating it yields CASSPRAGTRSNEKLFF. This chain uses TRBV18 with TRBJ1-4; D gene ambiguous. V dropped 1 base and J dropped 3 bases, with 15 bases sitting between them. Germline V gene lookup returns CDR1 KGHSH and CDR2 LQKENI. The CDR3 extends over 17 amino acids.

The chain has TRBV12-5 and TRBJ2-1, with 8 bases identical to TRBD2. V dropped 5 bases and J dropped 2; count of bases not matched to a gene: 8. The CDR3 runs 16 residues. Germline V CDR1 and CDR2: LGHNT, FRNRAP. Written as DNA, the CDR3 is TGTGCTAGTGGTCCCCGGGGGGGCCACCCCTACAATGAGCAGTTCTTC. Translating it yields CASGPRGGHPYNEQFF.

The rearrangement uses TRBV7-9 and TRBJ1-1, with 9 nucleotides matching TRBD1. Germline values: CDR1 SEHNR, CDR2 FQNEAQ (reference sequence). Unmatched junction bases numbered 4, after V lost 5 bases and J lost 3 bases. The CDR3 extends over 14 amino acids. This CDR3 reads CASSRGQGHTEAFF. CDR3 DNA: TGTGCCAGCAGCCGGGGACAGGGTCACACTGAAGCTTTCTTT.

The J gene is TRBJ2-1, the V gene TRBV10-3, with TRBD1 identical over 12 bases. Germline V gene lookup returns CDR1 ENHRY and CDR2 SYGVKD. V gave up 6 bases and J gave up 4 bases; unmatched junction bases: 4. The CDR3 contains 15 residues. The CDR3 sequence is CAIRGDRGLYNEQFF. The CDR3, as DNA: TGTGCCATCAGGGGGGACAGGGGGCTATACAATGAGCAGTTCTTC.

V gene TRBV7-9 combines with J gene TRBJ1-1, with D possibly being TRBD1 (6 bases). The CDR3 consists of 13 residues. The germline CDR1 and CDR2 sequences are SEHNR and FQNEAQ (reference sequence). Trimming took off 5 bases at V and 3 bases at J, with 10 bases between the two ends. This CDR3 is CASSRTADTEAFF. In DNA form, the CDR3 reads TGTGCCAGCAGCAGGACAGCGGACACTGAAGCTTTCTTT.

The chain links TRBV12-5 to TRBJ2-5, with 8 positions matching TRBD1. The trim removed 0 bases at V and 4 bases at J, leaving 7 bases unmatched. This CDR3 has 16 residues. Germline V CDR1 and CDR2: LGHNT, FRNRAP. CDR3 sequence reads: CASGLVQTGTGETQYF. CDR3 nucleotide sequence: TGTGCTAGTGGTTTGGTACAAACCGGGACAGGAGAGACCCAGTACTTC.